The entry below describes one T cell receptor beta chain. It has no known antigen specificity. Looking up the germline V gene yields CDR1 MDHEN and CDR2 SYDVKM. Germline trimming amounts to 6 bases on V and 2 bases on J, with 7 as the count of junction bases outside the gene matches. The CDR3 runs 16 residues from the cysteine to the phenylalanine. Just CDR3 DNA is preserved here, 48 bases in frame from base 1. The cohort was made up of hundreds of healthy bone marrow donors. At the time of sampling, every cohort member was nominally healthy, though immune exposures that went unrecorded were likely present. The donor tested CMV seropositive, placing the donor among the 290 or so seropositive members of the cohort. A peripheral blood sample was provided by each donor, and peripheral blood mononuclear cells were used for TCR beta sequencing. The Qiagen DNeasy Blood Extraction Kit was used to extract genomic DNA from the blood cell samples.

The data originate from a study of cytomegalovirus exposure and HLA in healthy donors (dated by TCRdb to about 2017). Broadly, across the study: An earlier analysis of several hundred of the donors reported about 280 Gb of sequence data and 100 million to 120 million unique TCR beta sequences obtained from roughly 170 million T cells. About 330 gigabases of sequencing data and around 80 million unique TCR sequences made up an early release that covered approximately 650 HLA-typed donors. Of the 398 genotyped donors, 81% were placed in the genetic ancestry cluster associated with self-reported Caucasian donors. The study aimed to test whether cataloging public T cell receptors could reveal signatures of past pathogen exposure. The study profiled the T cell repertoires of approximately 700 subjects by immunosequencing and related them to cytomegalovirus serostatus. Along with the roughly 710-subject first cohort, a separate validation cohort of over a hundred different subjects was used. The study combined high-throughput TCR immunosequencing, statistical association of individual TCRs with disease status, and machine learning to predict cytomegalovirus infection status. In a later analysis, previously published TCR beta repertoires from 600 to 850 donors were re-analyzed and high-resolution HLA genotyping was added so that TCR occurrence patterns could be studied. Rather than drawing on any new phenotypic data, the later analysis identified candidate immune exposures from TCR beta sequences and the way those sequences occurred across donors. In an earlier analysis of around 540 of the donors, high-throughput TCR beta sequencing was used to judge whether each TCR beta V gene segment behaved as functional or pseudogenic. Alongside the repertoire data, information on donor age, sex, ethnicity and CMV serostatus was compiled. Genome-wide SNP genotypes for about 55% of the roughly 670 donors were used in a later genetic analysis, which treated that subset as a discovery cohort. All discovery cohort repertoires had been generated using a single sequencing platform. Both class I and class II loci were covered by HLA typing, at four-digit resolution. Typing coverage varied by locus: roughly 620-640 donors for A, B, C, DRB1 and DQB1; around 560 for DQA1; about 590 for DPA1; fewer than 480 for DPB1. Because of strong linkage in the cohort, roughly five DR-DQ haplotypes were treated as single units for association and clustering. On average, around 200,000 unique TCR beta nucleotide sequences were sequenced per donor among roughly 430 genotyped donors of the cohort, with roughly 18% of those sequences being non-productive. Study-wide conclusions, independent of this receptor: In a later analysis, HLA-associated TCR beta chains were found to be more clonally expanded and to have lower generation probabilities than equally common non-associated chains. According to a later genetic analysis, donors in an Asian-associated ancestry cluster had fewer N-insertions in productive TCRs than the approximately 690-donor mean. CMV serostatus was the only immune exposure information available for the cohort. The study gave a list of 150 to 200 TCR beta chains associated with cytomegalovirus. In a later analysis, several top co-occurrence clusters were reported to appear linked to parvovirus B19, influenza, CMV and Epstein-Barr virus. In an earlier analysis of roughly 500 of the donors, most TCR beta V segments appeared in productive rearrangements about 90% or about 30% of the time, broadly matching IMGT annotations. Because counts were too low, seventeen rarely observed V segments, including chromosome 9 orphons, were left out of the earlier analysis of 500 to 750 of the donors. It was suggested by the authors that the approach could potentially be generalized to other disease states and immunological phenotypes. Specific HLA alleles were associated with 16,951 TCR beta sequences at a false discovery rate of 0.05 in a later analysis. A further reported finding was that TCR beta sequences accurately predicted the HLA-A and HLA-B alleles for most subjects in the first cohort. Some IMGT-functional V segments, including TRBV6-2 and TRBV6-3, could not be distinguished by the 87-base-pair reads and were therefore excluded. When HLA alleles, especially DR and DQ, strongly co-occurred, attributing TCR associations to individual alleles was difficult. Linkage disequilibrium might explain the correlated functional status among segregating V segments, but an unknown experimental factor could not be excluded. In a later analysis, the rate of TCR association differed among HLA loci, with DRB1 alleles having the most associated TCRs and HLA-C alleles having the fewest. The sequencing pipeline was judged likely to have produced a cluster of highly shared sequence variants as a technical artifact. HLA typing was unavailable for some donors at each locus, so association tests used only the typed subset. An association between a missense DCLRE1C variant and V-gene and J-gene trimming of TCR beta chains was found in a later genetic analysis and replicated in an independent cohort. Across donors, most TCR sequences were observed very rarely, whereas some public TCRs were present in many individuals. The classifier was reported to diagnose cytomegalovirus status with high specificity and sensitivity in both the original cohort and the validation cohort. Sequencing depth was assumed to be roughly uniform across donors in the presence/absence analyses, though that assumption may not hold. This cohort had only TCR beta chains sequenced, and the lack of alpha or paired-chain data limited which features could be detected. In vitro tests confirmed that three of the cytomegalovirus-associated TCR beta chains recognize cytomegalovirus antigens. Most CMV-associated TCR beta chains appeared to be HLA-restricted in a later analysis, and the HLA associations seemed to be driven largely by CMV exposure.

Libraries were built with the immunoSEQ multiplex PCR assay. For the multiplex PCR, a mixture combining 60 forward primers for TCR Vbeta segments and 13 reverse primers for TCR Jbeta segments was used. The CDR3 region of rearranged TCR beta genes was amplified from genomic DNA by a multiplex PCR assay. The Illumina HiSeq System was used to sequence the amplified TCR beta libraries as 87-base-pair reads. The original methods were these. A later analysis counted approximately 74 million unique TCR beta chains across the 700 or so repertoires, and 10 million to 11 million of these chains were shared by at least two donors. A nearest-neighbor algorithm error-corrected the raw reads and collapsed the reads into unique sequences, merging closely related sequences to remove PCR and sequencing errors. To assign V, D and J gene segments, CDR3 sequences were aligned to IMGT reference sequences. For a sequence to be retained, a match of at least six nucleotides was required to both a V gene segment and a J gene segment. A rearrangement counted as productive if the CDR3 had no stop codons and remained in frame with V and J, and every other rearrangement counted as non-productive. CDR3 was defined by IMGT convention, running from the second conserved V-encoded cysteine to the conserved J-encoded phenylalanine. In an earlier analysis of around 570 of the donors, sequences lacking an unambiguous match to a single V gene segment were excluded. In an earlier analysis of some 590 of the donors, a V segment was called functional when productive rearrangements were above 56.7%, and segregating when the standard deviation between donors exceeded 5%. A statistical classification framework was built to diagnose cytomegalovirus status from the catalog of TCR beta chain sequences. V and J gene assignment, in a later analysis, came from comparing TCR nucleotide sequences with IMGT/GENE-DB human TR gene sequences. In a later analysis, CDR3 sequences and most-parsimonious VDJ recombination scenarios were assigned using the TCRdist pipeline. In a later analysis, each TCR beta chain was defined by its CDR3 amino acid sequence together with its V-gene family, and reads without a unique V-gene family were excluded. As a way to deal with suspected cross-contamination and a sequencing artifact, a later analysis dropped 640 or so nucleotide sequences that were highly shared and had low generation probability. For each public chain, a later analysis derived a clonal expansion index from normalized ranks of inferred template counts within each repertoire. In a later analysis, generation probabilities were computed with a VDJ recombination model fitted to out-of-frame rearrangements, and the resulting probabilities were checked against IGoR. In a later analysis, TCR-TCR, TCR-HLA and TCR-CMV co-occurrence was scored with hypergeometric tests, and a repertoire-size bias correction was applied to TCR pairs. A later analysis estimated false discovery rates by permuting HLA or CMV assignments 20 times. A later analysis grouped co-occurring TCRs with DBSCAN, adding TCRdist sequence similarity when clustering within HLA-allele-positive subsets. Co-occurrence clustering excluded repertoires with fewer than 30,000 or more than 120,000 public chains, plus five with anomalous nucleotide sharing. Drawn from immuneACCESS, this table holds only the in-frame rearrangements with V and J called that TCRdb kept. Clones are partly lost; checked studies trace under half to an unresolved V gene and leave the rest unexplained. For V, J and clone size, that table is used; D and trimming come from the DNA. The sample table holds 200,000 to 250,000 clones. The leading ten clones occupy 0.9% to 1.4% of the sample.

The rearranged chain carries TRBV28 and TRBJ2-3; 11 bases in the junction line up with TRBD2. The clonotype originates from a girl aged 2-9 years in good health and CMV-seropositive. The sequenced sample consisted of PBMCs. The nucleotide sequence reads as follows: TGTGCCAGCAGCCCCGGACTAGCGGGCCCCACAGATACGCAGTATTTT. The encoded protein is CASSPGLAGPTDTQYF.